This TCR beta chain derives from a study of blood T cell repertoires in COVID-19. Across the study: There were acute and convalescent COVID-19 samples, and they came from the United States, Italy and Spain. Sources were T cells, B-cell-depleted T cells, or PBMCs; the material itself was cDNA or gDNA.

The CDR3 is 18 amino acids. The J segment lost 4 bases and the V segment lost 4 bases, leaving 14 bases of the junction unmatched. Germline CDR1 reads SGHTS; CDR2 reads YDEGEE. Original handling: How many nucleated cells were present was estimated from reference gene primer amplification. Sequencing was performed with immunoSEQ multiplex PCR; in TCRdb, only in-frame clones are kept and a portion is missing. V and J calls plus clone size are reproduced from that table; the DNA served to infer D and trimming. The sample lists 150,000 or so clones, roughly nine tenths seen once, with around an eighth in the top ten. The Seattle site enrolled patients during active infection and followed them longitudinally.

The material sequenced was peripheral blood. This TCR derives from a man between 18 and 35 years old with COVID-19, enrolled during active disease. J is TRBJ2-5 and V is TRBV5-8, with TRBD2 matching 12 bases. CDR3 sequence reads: CASSPGVDLTSGRETQYF. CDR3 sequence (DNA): TGTGCCAGCAGCCCGGGGGTAGACTTGACTAGCGGGAGAGAGACCCAGTACTTC.